Described below is a single TCR beta chain sequence and its context. The data stem from a study of T cell changes during pregnancy in multiple sclerosis. V was cut by 1 base and J by 7 bases, with 8 bases left in between. Germline V CDR1 and CDR2: MGHDK, SYGVNS. CDR3 length: 13 amino acids. The protocol was immunoSEQ multiplex PCR, while the TCRdb copy is restricted to in-frame clones and leaves out a portion. The table shows around 97,000 clones, with roughly nine tenths occurring only once. The V call is TRBV25-1, the J call TRBJ2-1; a weak D match, TRBD2 (6 bases). This sequence originates from a female donor in good health, enrolled as a control in a pregnancy study. The input for sequencing was peripheral blood, taken in the second trimester of pregnancy. CDR3 sequence reads: CASSEWRDNEQFF. As DNA, the CDR3 is TGTGCCAGCAGTGAATGGCGGGATAATGAGCAGTTCTTC. The variable domain in full, completed from reference TRBV25-1 and TRBJ2-1, reads EADIYQTPRYLVIGTGKKITLECSQTMGHDKMYWYQQDPGMELHLIHYSYGVNSTEKGDLSSESTVSRIRTEHFPLTLESARPSHTSQYLCASSEWRDNEQFFGPGTRLTVL.